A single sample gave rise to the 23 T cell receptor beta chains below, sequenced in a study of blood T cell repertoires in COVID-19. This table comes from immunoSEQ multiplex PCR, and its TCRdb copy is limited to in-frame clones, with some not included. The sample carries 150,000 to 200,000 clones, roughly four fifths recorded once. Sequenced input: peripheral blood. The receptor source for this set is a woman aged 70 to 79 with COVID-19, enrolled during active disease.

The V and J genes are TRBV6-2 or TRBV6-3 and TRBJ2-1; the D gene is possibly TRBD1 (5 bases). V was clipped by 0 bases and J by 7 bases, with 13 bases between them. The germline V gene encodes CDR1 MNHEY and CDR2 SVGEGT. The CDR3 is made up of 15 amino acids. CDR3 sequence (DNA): TGTGCCAGCAGTTACTCTCCAGGGAAGAGGAATGAGCAGTTCTTC. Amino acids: CASSYSPGKRNEQFF.

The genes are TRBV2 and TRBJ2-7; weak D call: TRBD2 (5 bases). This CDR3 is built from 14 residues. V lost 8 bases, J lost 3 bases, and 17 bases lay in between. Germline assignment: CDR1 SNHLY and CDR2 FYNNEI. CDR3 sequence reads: CASGRTLVYYEQYF. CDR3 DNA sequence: TGTGCCAGCGGCAGGACTCTTGTTTACTACGAGCAGTACTTC.

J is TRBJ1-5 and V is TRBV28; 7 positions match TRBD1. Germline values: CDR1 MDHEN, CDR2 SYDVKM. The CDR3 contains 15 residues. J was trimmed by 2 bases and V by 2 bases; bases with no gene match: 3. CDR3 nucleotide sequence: TGTGCCAGCAGTTTAATTGGGACAGGCAATCAGCCCCAGCATTTT. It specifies CASSLIGTGNQPQHF.

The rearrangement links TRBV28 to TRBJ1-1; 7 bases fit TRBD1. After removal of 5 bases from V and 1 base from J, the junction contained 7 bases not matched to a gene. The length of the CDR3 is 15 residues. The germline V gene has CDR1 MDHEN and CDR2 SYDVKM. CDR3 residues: CASSAPTGENTEAFF. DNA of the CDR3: TGTGCCAGCAGTGCACCAACAGGGGAGAACACTGAAGCTTTCTTT.

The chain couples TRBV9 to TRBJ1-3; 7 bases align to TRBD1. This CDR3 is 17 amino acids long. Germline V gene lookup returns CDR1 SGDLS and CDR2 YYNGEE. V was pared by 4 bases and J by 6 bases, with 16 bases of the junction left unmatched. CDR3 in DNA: TGTGCCAGCAGCCGACAGGGAGGTCACCCCGCCGAAAACACCATATATTTT. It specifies CASSRQGGHPAENTIYF.

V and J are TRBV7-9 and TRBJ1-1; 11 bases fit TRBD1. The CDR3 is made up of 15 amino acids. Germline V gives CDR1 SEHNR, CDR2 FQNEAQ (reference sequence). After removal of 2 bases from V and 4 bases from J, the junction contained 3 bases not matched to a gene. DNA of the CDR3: TGTGCCAGCAGCTTAAGGGACAGGGGGAGCACTGAAGCTTTCTTT. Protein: CASSLRDRGSTEAFF.

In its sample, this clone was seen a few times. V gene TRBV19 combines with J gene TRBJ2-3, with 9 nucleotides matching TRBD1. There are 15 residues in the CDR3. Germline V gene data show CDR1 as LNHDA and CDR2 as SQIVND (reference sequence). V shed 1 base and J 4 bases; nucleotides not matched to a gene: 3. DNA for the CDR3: TGTGCCAGTAGTATAGGAGGGACAGGGCCAGATACGCAGTATTTT. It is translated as CASSIGGTGPDTQYF.

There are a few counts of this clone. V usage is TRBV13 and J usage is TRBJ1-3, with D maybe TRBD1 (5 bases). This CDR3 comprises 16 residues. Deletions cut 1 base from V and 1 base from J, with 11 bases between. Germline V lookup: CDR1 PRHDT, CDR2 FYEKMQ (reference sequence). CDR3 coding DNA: TGTGCCAGCAGCTTAGATGGGGGAGGATCTGGAAACACCATATATTTT. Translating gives CASSLDGGGSGNTIYF.

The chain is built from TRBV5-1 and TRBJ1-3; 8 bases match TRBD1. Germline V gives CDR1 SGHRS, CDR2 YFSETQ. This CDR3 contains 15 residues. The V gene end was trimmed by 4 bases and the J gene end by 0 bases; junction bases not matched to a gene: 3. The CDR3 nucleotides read TGCGCCAGCAGCCCGGGACAGGTCTCTGGAAACACCATATATTTT. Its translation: CASSPGQVSGNTIYF.

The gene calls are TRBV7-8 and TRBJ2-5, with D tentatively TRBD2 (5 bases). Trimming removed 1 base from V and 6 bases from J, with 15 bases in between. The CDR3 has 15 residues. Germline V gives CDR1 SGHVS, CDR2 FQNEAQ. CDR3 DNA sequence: TGTGCCAGCAGCTTAGTGCTCCCGGGGATACAGACCCAGTACTTC. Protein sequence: CASSLVLPGIQTQYF.

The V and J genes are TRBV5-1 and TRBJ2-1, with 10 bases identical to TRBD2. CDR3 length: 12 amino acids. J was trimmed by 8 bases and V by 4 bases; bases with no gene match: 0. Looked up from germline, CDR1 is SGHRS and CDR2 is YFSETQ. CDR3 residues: CASSSGRDEQFF. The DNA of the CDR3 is TGCGCCAGCAGCAGCGGGAGGGATGAGCAGTTCTTC.

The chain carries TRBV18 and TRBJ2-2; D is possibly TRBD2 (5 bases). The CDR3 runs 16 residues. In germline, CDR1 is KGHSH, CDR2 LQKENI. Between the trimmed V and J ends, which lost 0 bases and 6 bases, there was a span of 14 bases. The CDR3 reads CASSPPSGRVAGELFF. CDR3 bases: TGTGCCAGCTCACCACCTTCGGGAAGGGTAGCCGGGGAGCTGTTTTTT.

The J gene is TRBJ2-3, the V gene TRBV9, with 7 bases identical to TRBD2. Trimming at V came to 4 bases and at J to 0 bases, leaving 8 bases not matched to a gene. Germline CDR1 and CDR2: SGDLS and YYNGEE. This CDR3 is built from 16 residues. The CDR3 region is CASSTQRDRSTDTQYF. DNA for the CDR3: TGTGCCAGCAGCACACAGCGGGATAGAAGCACAGATACGCAGTATTTT.

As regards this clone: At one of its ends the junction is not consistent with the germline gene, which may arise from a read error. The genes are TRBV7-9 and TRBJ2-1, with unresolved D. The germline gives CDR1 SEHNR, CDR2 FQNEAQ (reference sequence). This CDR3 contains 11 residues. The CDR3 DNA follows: TGTGCCAGTAGCTTTTCGTATGAGCAGTTCTTC. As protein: CASSFSYEQFF.

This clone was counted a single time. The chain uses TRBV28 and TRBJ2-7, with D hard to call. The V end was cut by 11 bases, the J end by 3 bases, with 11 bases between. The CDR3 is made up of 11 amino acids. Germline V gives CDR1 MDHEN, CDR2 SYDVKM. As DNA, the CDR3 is TGTGCCGGCGACTCCAACTACGAGCAGTACTTC. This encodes CAGDSNYEQYF.

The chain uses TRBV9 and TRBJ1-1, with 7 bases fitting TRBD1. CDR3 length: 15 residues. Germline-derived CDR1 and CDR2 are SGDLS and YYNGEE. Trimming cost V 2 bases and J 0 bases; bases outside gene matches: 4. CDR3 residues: CASSVTTGLNTEAFF. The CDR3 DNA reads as TGTGCCAGCAGCGTTACGACAGGGCTGAACACTGAAGCTTTCTTT.

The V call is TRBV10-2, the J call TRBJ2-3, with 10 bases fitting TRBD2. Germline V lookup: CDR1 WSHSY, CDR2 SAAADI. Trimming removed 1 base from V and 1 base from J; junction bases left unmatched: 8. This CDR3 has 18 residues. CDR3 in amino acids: CASSEWRTSGSRTDTQYF. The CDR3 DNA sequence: TGCGCCAGCAGTGAGTGGCGGACTAGCGGTTCTCGCACAGATACGCAGTATTTT.

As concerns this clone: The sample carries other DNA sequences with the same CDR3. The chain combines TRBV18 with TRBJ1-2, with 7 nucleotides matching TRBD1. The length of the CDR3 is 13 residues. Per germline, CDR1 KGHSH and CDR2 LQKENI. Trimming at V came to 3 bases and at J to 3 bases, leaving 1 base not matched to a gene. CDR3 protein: CASSPDRDYGYTF. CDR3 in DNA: TGTGCCAGCTCACCCGACAGGGACTATGGCTACACCTTC.

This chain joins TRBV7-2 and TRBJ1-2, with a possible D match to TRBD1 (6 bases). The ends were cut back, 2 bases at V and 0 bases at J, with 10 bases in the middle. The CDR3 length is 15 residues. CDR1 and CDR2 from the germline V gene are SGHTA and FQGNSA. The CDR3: CASSLQRTANYGYTF. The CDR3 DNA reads TGTGCCAGCAGCTTACAACGGACAGCTAACTATGGCTACACCTTC.

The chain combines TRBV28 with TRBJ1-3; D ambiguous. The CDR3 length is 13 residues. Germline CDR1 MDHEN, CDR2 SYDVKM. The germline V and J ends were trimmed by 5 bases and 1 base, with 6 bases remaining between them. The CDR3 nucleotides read TGTGCCAGCAGTGGAGGTTCTGGAAACACCATATATTTT. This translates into CASSGGSGNTIYF.

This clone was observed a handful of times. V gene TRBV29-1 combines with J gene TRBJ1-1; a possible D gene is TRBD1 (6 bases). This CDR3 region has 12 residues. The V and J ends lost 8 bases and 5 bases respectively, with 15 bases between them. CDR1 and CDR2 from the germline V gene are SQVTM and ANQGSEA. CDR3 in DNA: TGCAGCAGTACAGGGAAGAAAACTGAAGCTTTCTTT. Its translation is CSSTGKKTEAFF.

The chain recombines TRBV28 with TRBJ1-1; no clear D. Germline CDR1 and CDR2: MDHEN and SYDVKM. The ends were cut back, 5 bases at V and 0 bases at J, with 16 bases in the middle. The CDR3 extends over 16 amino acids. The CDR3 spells CASSPAVPLMNTEAFF. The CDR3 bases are TGTGCCAGCAGTCCTGCGGTCCCGTTGATGAACACTGAAGCTTTCTTT.

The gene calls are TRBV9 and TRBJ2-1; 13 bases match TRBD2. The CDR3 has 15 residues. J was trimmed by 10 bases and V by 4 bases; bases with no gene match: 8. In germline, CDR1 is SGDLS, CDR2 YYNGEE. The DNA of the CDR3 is TGTGCCAGCAGCCTAGGACTAGCGGGAGCTCAAGAGCAGTTCTTC. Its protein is CASSLGLAGAQEQFF.